This TCR beta chain was sequenced in a study of shared clonotypes between healthy human individuals. The repertoire was sequenced with immunoSEQ multiplex PCR; TCRdb's copy has only in-frame clones and lacks some. The table lists millions of clones, around nine tenths of them singletons. Trimming cost V 5 bases and J 6 bases, with 13 bases left between them. CDR3 length: 14 amino acids. CDR1 and CDR2 from the germline V gene are SEHNR and FQNEAQ (reference sequence). The chain uses TRBV7-9 and TRBJ1-4; tentative D call: TRBD1 (5 bases). This TCR derives from a man younger than 35 in good health. The specimen sequenced was naive CD4+ T cells sorted from blood. Subset meaning: CD45RA+ positively selected. CDR3 nucleotide sequence: TGTGCCAGCAGCCCAACCGGGGGAGATGAAAAACTGTTTTTT. Amino acids: CASSPTGGDEKLFF.